Each of the 5 T cell receptor beta chains below was sequenced from the same sample in a study of shared clonotypes between healthy human individuals (TCRdb year 2020). The library came from the immunoSEQ multiplex PCR assay. The immuneACCESS repertoire file appears here via TCRdb, limited to in-frame rearrangements. These files lack a portion of the clones; in checked studies, under half of the deficit traces to unresolved V genes, and the cause of the others is not known. The sample table records some 500,000 clones; roughly four fifths of these occur just once. Of the sample, around 12% falls within the top ten clones. Sequenced material: PBMCs. The receptors were gathered from a woman aged 40 to 55 in good health. Some clones in this sample may be carry-over from other donors' samples.

The gene calls are TRBV28 and TRBJ1-3, with D hard to call. V lost 2 bases to trimming and J lost 2 bases, with 7 bases between them. The CDR3 runs 14 residues. The germline V gene has CDR1 MDHEN and CDR2 SYDVKM. CDR3 sequence (DNA): TGTGCCAGCAGTTTACGGACCACTGGAAACACCATATATTTT. Translating gives CASSLRTTGNTIYF.

V gene TRBV10-3 combines with J gene TRBJ1-1, with D possibly TRBD1 on 5 matching bases. This CDR3 has 17 residues. Per germline, CDR1 ENHRY and CDR2 SYGVKD. Trimming took off 0 bases at V and 3 bases at J, with 17 bases between the two ends. The CDR3 bases are TGTGCCATCAGTGAGTCGGGGGGGGAGAGGGTGGACACTGAAGCTTTCTTT. Protein product: CAISESGGERVDTEAFF.

This chain connects TRBV7-9 to TRBJ1-4, with D hard to call. The CDR3 loop spans 14 amino acids. The V end was cut by 5 bases, the J end by 6 bases, with 13 bases between. Germline values: CDR1 SEHNR, CDR2 FQNEAQ (reference sequence). DNA of the CDR3: TGTGCCAGCAGCCCCCTTGACGGCTATGAAAAACTGTTTTTT. Protein sequence: CASSPLDGYEKLFF.

Points on this clone: A far larger clone is one base from this, pointing to a likely read error. The V and J genes are TRBV30 and TRBJ2-3, with 11 bases aligning to TRBD2. CDR1 is GTSNPN, CDR2 SVGIG, per germline (reference sequence). CDR3 length equals 16 residues. CDR3 in amino acids: CAWSGRLAGGPDTRYF. The CDR3 nucleotides read TGTGCCTGGAGTGGGCGGCTAGCGGGAGGACCAGATACGCGGTATTTT.

The count of this clone is one. V gene TRBV5-1 combines with J gene TRBJ2-2, with TRBD2 identical over 12 bases. Trimming cost V 1 base and J 3 bases; bases outside gene matches: 7. The CDR3 loop spans 18 amino acids. Germline CDR1 reads SGHRS; CDR2 reads YFSETQ. CDR3 in DNA: TGCGCCAGCAGCTTGCTACCCCCTAGCGGGAGGGACACCGGGGAGCTGTTTTTT. This sequence encodes CASSLLPPSGRDTGELFF. Supplemented by reference TRBV5-1 and TRBJ2-2, the full variable domain reads KAGVTQTPRYLIKTRGQQVTLSCSPISGHRSVSWYQQTPGQGLQFLFEYFSETQRNKGNFPGRFSGRQFSNSRSEMNVSTLELGDSALYLCASSLLPPSGRDTGELFFGEGSRLTVL.